This TCR beta chain was identified during a study of shared clonotypes between healthy human individuals. General study results and limits: Sequencing depth was expected to affect clonotype sharing among donors.

TCRdb's copy holds only in-frame clones and misses some; the assay was immunoSEQ multiplex PCR. This sample has roughly 320,000 clones, with about nine tenths found just once. Note on this clone: Its antigen is undetermined.

CD45RO+ cells and CCR7-negative CD45RA+ TemRA cells were combined as CD8 memory. There are 15 residues in the CDR3. Germline V gene sequence: CDR1 SGHAT, CDR2 FQNNGV. With 1 base clipped from V and 3 bases from J, the junction kept 4 bases outside the gene matches. The TCR sequence derives from a young man in good health. Material for sequencing was memory CD8+ T cells sorted from blood. The sample's subset: CD45RO+ cells pooled with CCR7-negative TemRA cells. This chain connects TRBV11-2 to TRBJ2-7; 9 bases line up with TRBD2. The CDR3 region has the DNA TGTGCCAGCAGCTTAGTAGCGGGAGTTGGCTACGAGCAGTACTTC. Its translation: CASSLVAGVGYEQYF. Full variable domain (missing parts from reference TRBV11-2 and TRBJ2-7): EAGVAQSPRYKIIEKRQSVAFWCNPISGHATLYWYQQILGQGPKLLIQFQNNGVVDDSQLPKDRFSAERLKGVDSTLKIQPAKLEDSAVYLCASSLVAGVGYEQYFGPGTRLTVT.